The present T cell receptor (beta chain) was sequenced within a study of radiotherapy plus CTLA-4 blockade in lung cancer (dated by TCRdb to the late 2010s). With regard to the full study: Objective responses occurred in around 20% of enrolled patients, and roughly 30% achieved disease control.

The study evaluated CTLA-4 blockade (ipilimumab) given together with focal radiation therapy in patients who had chemo-refractory metastatic non-small-cell lung cancer. The CDR3 numbers 15 residues from cysteine through phenylalanine. Of the read, only the CDR3 DNA is kept; its 45 bases are in frame from base 1. The V end gives up 5 bases and the J end 5 bases, leaving 10 bases in the junction not matched to a gene. Per the germline V gene, SGHTA is the CDR1 and FQGNSA is the CDR2. Library preparation used the immunoSEQ multiplex PCR assay. The table comes from immuneACCESS by way of TCRdb, which keeps in-frame sequences with V and J called. Part of the clones is missing from these tables; in studies checked, under half for an unresolved V gene and the rest for unknown reasons. This sample is represented by approximately 76,000 clones; around 76% of them were singletons. The ten largest clonotypes hold 3% to 4.5% of the sample.

The study at large found these results: After treatment with radiotherapy and ipilimumab, TCR clones that came from tumors expanded in the peripheral blood. Early dynamic changes in blood T cell clones, together with increased serum interferon-beta after radiation, were reported as the strongest predictors of response.

Points on this clone: There is no known antigen for this receptor. No clone much larger than this one lies a single base away; base qualities are absent.

The chain is assembled from TRBV7-2 and TRBJ2-5; TRBD1 lines up with 8 middle nucleotides. This clonotype originated in a human donor with non-small cell lung cancer who had a partial response to radiotherapy plus ipilimumab. Some clones in this sample may be carry-over from other donors' samples. The sequencing here drew on peripheral blood, taken from a patient treated with radiotherapy plus ipilimumab. The nucleotide sequence is given as TGTGCCAGCAGCCGAGGCCAGGGGGCAAGTGAGACCCAGTACTTC. Protein translation: CASSRGQGASETQYF.